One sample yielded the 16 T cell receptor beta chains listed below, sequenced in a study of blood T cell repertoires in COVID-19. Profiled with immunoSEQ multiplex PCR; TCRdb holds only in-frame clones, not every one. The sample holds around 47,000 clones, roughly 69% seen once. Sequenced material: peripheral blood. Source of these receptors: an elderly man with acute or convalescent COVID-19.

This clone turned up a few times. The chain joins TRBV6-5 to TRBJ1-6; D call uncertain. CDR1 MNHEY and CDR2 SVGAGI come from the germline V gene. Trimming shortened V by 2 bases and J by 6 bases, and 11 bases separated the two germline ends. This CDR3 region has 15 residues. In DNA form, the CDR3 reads TGTGCCAGCAGTTACGTATCCTCGGGTAATTCACCCCTCCACTTT. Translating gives CASSYVSSGNSPLHF.

CDR3: CASSPTFGLGTGELFF. As DNA, the CDR3 is TGTGCCAGCAGTCCAACATTCGGGTTGGGCACCGGGGAGCTGTTTTTT. The chain couples TRBV27 to TRBJ2-2, with D unresolved. V dropped 5 bases and J dropped 4 bases, with 17 bases sitting between them. Germline lookup yields CDR1 MNHEY and CDR2 SMNVEV (reference sequence). CDR3 size: 16 residues.

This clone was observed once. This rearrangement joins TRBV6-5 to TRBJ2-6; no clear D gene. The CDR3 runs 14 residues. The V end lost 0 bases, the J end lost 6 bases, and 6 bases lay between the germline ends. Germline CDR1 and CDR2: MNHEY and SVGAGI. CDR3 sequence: CASSYSTEANVLTF. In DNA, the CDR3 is TGTGCCAGCAGTTACTCCACAGAGGCCAACGTCCTGACTTTC.

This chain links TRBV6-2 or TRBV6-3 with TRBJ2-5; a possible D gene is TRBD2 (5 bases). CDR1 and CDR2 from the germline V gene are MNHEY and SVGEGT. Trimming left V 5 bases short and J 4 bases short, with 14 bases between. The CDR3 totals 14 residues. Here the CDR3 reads CASSRGLPAETQYF. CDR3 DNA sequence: TGTGCCAGCAGTCGCGGGTTGCCCGCAGAGACCCAGTACTTC.

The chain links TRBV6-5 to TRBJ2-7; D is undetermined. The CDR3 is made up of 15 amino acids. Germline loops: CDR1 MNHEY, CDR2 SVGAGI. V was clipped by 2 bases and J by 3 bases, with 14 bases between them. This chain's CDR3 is CASSYSPESHYEQYF. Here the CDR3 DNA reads TGTGCCAGCAGTTACAGCCCTGAATCCCACTACGAGCAGTACTTC.

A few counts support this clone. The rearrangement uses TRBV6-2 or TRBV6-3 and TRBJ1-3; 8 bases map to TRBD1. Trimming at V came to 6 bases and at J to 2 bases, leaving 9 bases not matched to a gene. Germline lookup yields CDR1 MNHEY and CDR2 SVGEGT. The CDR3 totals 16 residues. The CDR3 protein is CASSPITGGAGNTIYF. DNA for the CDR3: TGTGCCAGCAGCCCTATTACAGGGGGAGCTGGAAACACCATATATTTT.

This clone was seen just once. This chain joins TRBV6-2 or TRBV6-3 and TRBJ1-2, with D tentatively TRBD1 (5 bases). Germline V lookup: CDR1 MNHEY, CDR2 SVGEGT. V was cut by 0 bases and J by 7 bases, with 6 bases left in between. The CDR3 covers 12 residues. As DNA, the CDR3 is TGTGCCAGCAGTTACTCGGGGGGTGGCTACACCTTC. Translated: CASSYSGGGYTF.

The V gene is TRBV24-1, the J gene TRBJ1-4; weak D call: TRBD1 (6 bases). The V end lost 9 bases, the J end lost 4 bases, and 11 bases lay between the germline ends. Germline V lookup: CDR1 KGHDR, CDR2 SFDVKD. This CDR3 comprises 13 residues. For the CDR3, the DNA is TGTGCCACCCTCGGACAGATTAATGAAAAACTGTTTTTT. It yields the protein CATLGQINEKLFF.

This chain's CDR3 is CASSVSTGGGEKLFF. For the CDR3, the DNA is TGCGCCAGCAGCGTATCGACCGGCGGGGGTGAAAAACTGTTTTTT. The rearrangement joins TRBV5-1 to TRBJ1-4, with D maybe TRBD1 (5 bases). Germline-derived CDR1 and CDR2 are SGHRS and YFSETQ. V lost 4 bases to trimming and J lost 7 bases, with 17 bases between them. The CDR3 sequence is 15 residues long.

CDR3 in amino acids: CASSLGGQGAYEQYF. CDR3 nucleotide sequence: TGTGCCAGCAGCTTAGGGGGGCAGGGCGCCTACGAGCAGTACTTC. This rearrangement joins TRBV7-6 to TRBJ2-7, with D maybe TRBD1 (6 bases). CDR3 length: 15 residues. Germline lookup yields CDR1 SGHVS and CDR2 FNYEAQ. Trimming took off 1 base at V and 2 bases at J, with 12 bases between the two ends.

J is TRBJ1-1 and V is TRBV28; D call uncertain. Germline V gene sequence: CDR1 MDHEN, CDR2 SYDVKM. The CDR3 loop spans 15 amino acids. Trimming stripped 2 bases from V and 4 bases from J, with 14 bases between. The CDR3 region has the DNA TGTGCCAGCAGTTTAGTAGGACGGGAGGGCACTGAAGCTTTCTTT. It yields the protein CASSLVGREGTEAFF.

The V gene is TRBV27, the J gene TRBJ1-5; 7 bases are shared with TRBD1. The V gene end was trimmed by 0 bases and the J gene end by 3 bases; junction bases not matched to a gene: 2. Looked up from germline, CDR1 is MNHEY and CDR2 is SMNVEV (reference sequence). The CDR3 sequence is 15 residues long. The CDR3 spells CASSLSGTVNQPQHF. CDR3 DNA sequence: TGTGCCAGCAGTTTATCGGGGACAGTCAATCAGCCCCAGCATTTT.

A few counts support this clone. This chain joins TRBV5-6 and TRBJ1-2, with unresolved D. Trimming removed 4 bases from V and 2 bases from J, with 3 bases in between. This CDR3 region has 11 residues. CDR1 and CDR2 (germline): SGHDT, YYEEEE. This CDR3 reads CASSLNYGYTF. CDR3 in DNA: TGTGCCAGCAGCCTCAACTATGGCTACACCTTC.

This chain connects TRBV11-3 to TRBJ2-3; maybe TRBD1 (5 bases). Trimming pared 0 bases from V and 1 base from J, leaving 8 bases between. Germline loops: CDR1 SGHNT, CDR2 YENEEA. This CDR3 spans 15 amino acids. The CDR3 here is CASSLDQGGTDTQYF. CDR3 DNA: TGTGCCAGCAGCTTAGATCAAGGGGGCACAGATACGCAGTATTTT.

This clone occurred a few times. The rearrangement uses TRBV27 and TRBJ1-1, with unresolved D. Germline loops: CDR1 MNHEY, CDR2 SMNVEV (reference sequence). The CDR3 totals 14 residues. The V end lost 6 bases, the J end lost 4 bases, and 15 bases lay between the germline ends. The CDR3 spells CASSPTEGSTEAFF. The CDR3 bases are TGTGCCAGCAGCCCGACGGAAGGGAGCACTGAAGCTTTCTTT.

The CDR3 sequence is CASSPSGEDGYTF. The CDR3 nucleotides read TGTGCCAGCTCACCCTCGGGGGAGGACGGCTACACCTTC. The chain combines TRBV18 with TRBJ1-2; a weak D match, TRBD1 (5 bases). V lost 3 bases to trimming and J lost 8 bases, with 13 bases between them. The CDR3 is made up of 13 amino acids. The germline gives CDR1 KGHSH, CDR2 LQKENI.